Each of the 12 T cell receptor beta chains below was sequenced from the same sample in a study of T cell responses to AZD1222 COVID-19 vaccine. Clones were sequenced by immunoSEQ multiplex PCR, and TCRdb holds only the in-frame ones, with some missing. This table has roughly 140,000 clones, under 95% appearing once. Specimen: peripheral blood, collected on day 0 of MenACWY control vaccination. These receptors came from an adult in good health.

The chain couples TRBV2 to TRBJ1-5; no firm D call. The CDR3 spans 13 residues. CDR1 and CDR2 (germline): SNHLY, FYNNEI. V was trimmed by 6 bases and J by 9 bases, leaving 15 bases between them. The CDR3 loop is CASRLLVGGPQHF. In DNA form, the CDR3 reads TGTGCCAGCAGACTCCTAGTCGGTGGGCCCCAGCATTTT.

The chain recombines TRBV18 with TRBJ1-5; D gene unclear. Trimming took off 0 bases at V and 3 bases at J, with 12 bases between the two ends. The CDR3 extends over 16 amino acids. Germline CDR1 and CDR2: KGHSH and LQKENI. The CDR3 reads CASSPPVSVDNQPQHF. In DNA form, the CDR3 reads TGTGCCAGCTCACCACCGGTTTCCGTCGACAATCAGCCCCAGCATTTT.

The chain couples TRBV14 to TRBJ2-7; D is possibly TRBD1 (6 bases). Germline lookup yields CDR1 SGHDN and CDR2 FVKESK. This CDR3 has 13 residues. Deletions cut 4 bases from V and 3 bases from J, with 10 bases between. Here the CDR3 DNA reads TGTGCCAGCAGCCCCTCCAGGGGCTACGAGCAGTACTTC. Translation gives CASSPSRGYEQYF.

The rearrangement joins TRBV4-1 to TRBJ2-6; 10 bases are shared with TRBD2. The V gene's germline CDR1 is MGHRA and CDR2 YSYEKL. V shed 0 bases and J 2 bases; nucleotides not matched to a gene: 4. CDR3 length equals 18 residues. The CDR3 sequence is CASSQDILAGTGANVLTF. CDR3 nucleotide sequence: TGCGCCAGCAGCCAAGATATACTAGCGGGGACTGGGGCCAACGTCCTGACTTTC.

The chain couples TRBV3-1 (or the pseudogene TRBV3-2) to TRBJ1-4; 9 bases line up with TRBD1. Germline loops: CDR1 LGHDT, CDR2 YNNKEL (reference sequence). The CDR3 totals 15 residues. Trimming took 1 base from V and 5 from J; bases not matched to a gene: 2. The CDR3 coding sequence is TGTGCCAGCAGCCAAGGGGGGACAGGGAATGAAAAACTGTTTTTT. Protein: CASSQGGTGNEKLFF.

The V gene is TRBV27, the J gene TRBJ1-5, with 9 bases identical to TRBD1. Looked up from germline, CDR1 is MNHEY and CDR2 is SMNVEV (reference sequence). After removal of 8 bases from V and 4 bases from J, the junction contained 0 bases not matched to a gene. The CDR3 covers 12 residues. The CDR3 spells CASGQGNQPQHF. As DNA, the CDR3 is TGTGCCAGCGGACAGGGGAATCAGCCCCAGCATTTT.

This chain connects TRBV6-2 or TRBV6-3 to TRBJ2-5; tentative D call: TRBD2 (6 bases). The CDR3 totals 15 residues. Trimming removed 5 bases at V and 5 bases at J, with 18 bases between. The germline V gene encodes CDR1 MNHEY and CDR2 SVGEGT. CDR3 coding DNA: TGTGCCAGCAGTAGGCCGGGCTCTGGGGGGGAGACCCAGTACTTC. Encoded protein: CASSRPGSGGETQYF.

J is TRBJ1-2 and V is TRBV28; TRBD1 might be the D (5 bases). Germline V lookup: CDR1 MDHEN, CDR2 SYDVKM. This CDR3 is built from 15 residues. The V gene lost 6 bases and the J gene lost 6 bases, with 20 bases spanning the gap. The CDR3 DNA sequence: TGTGCCAGCAGCTATTCCCCAGGAAGGGGAGATGGCTACACCTTC. It translates to CASSYSPGRGDGYTF.

The table lists this clone with a count of one. The V gene is TRBV11-2, the J gene TRBJ2-1, with 8 nucleotides matching TRBD2. Germline CDR1 SGHAT, CDR2 FQNNGV. The CDR3 extends over 13 amino acids. V was pared by 6 bases and J by 8 bases, with 6 bases of the junction left unmatched. CDR3 region: CASSSGGADEQFF. The CDR3, as DNA: TGTGCCAGCAGTTCCGGGGGGGCCGATGAGCAGTTCTTC. The full variable domain, completed using reference TRBV11-2 and TRBJ2-1, is EAGVAQSPRYKIIEKRQSVAFWCNPISGHATLYWYQQILGQGPKLLIQFQNNGVVDDSQLPKDRFSAERLKGVDSTLKIQPAKLEDSAVYLCASSSGGADEQFFGPGTRLTVL.

The chain is built from TRBV18 and TRBJ2-3; 7 bases line up with TRBD2. Germline CDR1 and CDR2: KGHSH and LQKENI. V dropped 2 bases and J dropped 1; count of bases not matched to a gene: 6. This CDR3 contains 16 residues. In DNA, the CDR3 is TGTGCCAGCTCACCAAGAGGAAGCGGGGGCACAGATACGCAGTATTTT. Residues: CASSPRGSGGTDTQYF.

Details on this clone: The junction differs from germline at one of its ends, possibly a read error. V usage is TRBV12-3 or TRBV12-4 and J usage is TRBJ1-2; D gene ambiguous. CDR3 size: 12 residues. CDR3 residues: CASRLDLYGYTF. The CDR3 region has the DNA TGTGCCAGCAGGTTAGACCTCTATGGCTACACCTTC.

This rearrangement joins TRBV7-6 to TRBJ1-2; no firm D call. The CDR3 extends over 15 amino acids. Germline-derived CDR1 and CDR2 are SGHVS and FNYEAQ. V was pared by 5 bases and J by 4 bases, with 17 bases between. CDR3 region: CASSPGWAGGYGYTF. CDR3 nucleotide sequence: TGTGCCAGCAGCCCTGGCTGGGCCGGCGGCTATGGCTACACCTTC.